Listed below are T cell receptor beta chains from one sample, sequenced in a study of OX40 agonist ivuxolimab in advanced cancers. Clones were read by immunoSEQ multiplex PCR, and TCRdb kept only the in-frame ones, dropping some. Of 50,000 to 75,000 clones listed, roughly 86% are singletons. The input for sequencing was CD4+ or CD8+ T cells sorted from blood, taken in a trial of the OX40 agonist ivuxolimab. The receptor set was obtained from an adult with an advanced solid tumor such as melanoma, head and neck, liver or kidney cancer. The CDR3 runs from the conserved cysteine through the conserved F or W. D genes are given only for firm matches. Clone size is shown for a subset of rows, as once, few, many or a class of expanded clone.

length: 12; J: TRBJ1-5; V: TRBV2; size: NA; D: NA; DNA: TGTGCCAGCAGTACAGCGTATCAGCCCCAGCATTTT; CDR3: CASSTAYQPQHF
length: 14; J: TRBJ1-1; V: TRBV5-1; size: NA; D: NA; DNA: TGCGCCAGCAGCTTACCTAAGGGGAACACTGAAGCTTTCTTT; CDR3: CASSLPKGNTEAFF
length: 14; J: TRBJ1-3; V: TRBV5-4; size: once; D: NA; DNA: TGTGCCAGCAGCTCCCCGGGTGATGGAAACACCATATATTTT; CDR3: CASSSPGDGNTIYF
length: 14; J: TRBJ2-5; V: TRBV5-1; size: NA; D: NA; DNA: TGCGCCAGCAGCTTGGGAGGCGCGCCCGAGACCCAGTACTTC; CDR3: CASSLGGAPETQYF
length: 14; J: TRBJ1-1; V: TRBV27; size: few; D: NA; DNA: TGTGCCAGCAGTCTCGGGACGGCTAACACTGAAGCTTTCTTT; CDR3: CASSLGTANTEAFF
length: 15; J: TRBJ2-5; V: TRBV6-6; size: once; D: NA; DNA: TGTGCCAGCAAAGGACATCACACGTCCCAAGAGACCCAGTACTTC; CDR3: CASKGHHTSQETQYF
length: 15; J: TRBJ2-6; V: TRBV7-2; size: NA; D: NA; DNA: TGTGCCAGCAGCTTAAGACAGGCTGGGGCCAACGTCCTGACTTTC; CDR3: CASSLRQAGANVLTF
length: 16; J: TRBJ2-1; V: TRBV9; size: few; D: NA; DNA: TGTGCCAGCAGCGTAGGAGAGCGCCCCTCCTACAATGAGCAGTTCTTC; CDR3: CASSVGERPSYNEQFF
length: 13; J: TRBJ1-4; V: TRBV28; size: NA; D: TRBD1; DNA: TGTGCCACCGGGGGGACAGCCCGGACTTTACTGTTTTTT; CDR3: CATGGTARTLLFF
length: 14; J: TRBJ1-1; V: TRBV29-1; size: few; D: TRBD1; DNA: TGCAGCGTTGGACAGGGGGGGATAAGCTCTGAAGCTTTCTTT; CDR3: CSVGQGGISSEAFF